Shown below are 24 T cell receptor beta chains from a single sample sequenced in a study of blood T cell repertoires in COVID-19. TCRdb's copy holds only in-frame clones and misses some; the assay was immunoSEQ multiplex PCR. The sample shows approximately 140,000 clones, approximately 81% of them seen only once. Sequenced material: peripheral blood. These receptors came from a man aged 55 to 70 with acute or convalescent COVID-19.

The genes are TRBV19 and TRBJ2-7, with 8 positions matching TRBD1. The CDR3 consists of 14 residues. Per germline, CDR1 LNHDA and CDR2 SQIVND (reference sequence). Trimming at V came to 6 bases and at J to 5 bases, leaving 9 bases not matched to a gene. The CDR3 here is CASSRGQGADEQYF. DNA of the CDR3: TGTGCCAGTAGCCGAGGACAGGGAGCAGACGAGCAGTACTTC. The complete variable domain, with remaining parts taken from reference TRBV19 and TRBJ2-7, reads DGGITQSPKYLFRKEGQNVTLSCEQNLNHDAMYWYRQDPGQGLRLIYYSQIVNDFQKGDIAEGYSVSREKKESFPLTVTSAQKNPTAFYLCASSRGQGADEQYFGPGTRLTVT.

The V gene is TRBV10-3, the J gene TRBJ2-3; 9 positions match TRBD1. Per the germline V gene, CDR1 is ENHRY and CDR2 is SYGVKD. The junction had 3 bases not matched to a gene; V was cut back by 2 bases and J by 3 bases. CDR3 length: 15 residues. CDR3 in DNA: TGTGCCATCAGTGAGAGGACAGGGGTGACAGATACGCAGTATTTT. It specifies CAISERTGVTDTQYF.

J is TRBJ2-3 and V is TRBV29-1; D unresolved. Germline CDR1 and CDR2: SQVTM and ANQGSEA. The V end was cut by 6 bases, the J end by 7 bases, with 20 bases between. The CDR3 consists of 14 residues. The CDR3 loop reads CSVQSSAFAYTQYF. CDR3 DNA: TGCAGCGTCCAGTCCAGCGCCTTCGCCTATACGCAGTATTTT.

The V gene is TRBV10-2, the J gene TRBJ1-3; no clear D. Germline V gene lookup returns CDR1 WSHSY and CDR2 SAAADI. This CDR3 contains 14 residues. Trimming left V 7 bases short and J 2 bases short, with 12 bases between. DNA for the CDR3: TGCGCCAGCACCGAGCGGGTAACTGGAAACACCATATATTTT. This encodes CASTERVTGNTIYF.

The J gene is TRBJ2-3, the V gene TRBV3-1 (or the pseudogene TRBV3-2); TRBD2 matches 8 bases. The CDR3 has 15 residues. Trimming at V came to 0 bases and at J to 5 bases, leaving 4 bases not matched to a gene. Germline assignment: CDR1 LGHDT and CDR2 YNNKEL (reference sequence). CDR3 amino acids: CASSQDLSGGDTQYF. The CDR3 DNA reads as TGTGCCAGCAGCCAAGATTTGAGCGGGGGAGATACGCAGTATTTT.

The V call is TRBV6-6, the J call TRBJ2-3; the match to TRBD2 covers 7 bases. The V and J ends lost 2 bases and 2 bases, in that order; junction bases with no gene match: 4. Germline values: CDR1 MNHNY, CDR2 SVGAGI (reference sequence). This CDR3 has 15 residues. CDR3 nucleotide sequence: TGTGCCAGCAGTTACCGAGCGGGGAACACAGATACGCAGTATTTT. Residues: CASSYRAGNTDTQYF.

The V and J genes are TRBV29-1 and TRBJ1-4, with TRBD1 matching 9 bases. The CDR3 has 14 residues. Germline-derived CDR1 and CDR2 are SQVTM and ANQGSEA. With V trimmed by 4 bases and J by 3 bases, 3 bases remained unmatched. The CDR3 DNA sequence: TGCAGCGTTGGAGACAGGGGGTCTAATGAAAAACTGTTTTTT. It specifies CSVGDRGSNEKLFF.

This clone was found a few times. The chain joins TRBV27 to TRBJ1-1, with 7 bases identical to TRBD1. The CDR3 totals 13 residues. V lost 6 bases and J lost 5; bases outside the gene matches: 6. Germline assignment: CDR1 MNHEY and CDR2 SMNVEV (reference sequence). CDR3 sequence (DNA): TGTGCCAGCAGCCGACAGGGAAGGACTGAAGCTTTCTTT. Its translation: CASSRQGRTEAFF.

The chain is built from TRBV19 and TRBJ1-4; 8 bases line up with TRBD1. CDR3 size: 13 residues. V gave up 5 bases and J gave up 11 bases; unmatched junction bases: 7. Germline CDR1 is LNHDA and CDR2 is SQIVND (reference sequence). The CDR3 nucleotides read TGTGCCAGTAGTGCGGGGCAGGGGGCGAAACTGTTTTTT. Translating it yields CASSAGQGAKLFF.

The chain joins TRBV30 to TRBJ1-2; D unresolved. The CDR3 is 10 residues long. Germline values: CDR1 GTSNPN, CDR2 SVGIG (reference sequence). V shed 7 bases and J shed 6 bases, with 9 bases lying between them. CDR3: CAFLGDGYTF. In nucleotides, the CDR3 is TGTGCCTTCCTGGGAGATGGCTACACCTTC.

The chain has TRBV5-1 and TRBJ2-3, with D unresolved. Trimming took off 4 bases at V and 5 bases at J, with 11 bases between the two ends. The CDR3 covers 13 residues. The V gene's germline CDR1 is SGHRS and CDR2 YFSETQ. This chain's CDR3 is CASSAPGKDTQYF. Here the CDR3 DNA reads TGCGCCAGCAGCGCCCCAGGAAAAGATACGCAGTATTTT.

This clone was seen only once. The V gene is TRBV5-1, the J gene TRBJ1-2, with unresolved D. This CDR3 contains 13 residues. The V end was cut by 2 bases, the J end by 4 bases, with 9 bases between. Germline V gives CDR1 SGHRS, CDR2 YFSETQ. CDR3 nucleotides: TGCGCCAGCAGCTTAGGCAGCGGCTATGGCTACACCTTC. Translation gives CASSLGSGYGYTF.

This clone was seen only once. This chain joins TRBV5-6 and TRBJ2-2; D is unclear. Germline CDR1 is SGHDT and CDR2 is YYEEEE. The CDR3 sequence is 16 residues long. The germline V and J ends were trimmed by 0 bases and 2 bases, with 11 bases remaining between them. The CDR3 DNA follows: TGTGCCAGCAGCTTGGAACAGATTTTAAACACCGGGGAGCTGTTTTTT. This gives the protein CASSLEQILNTGELFF.

This chain links TRBV27 with TRBJ1-6; possible D gene TRBD1, 6 bases. The length of the CDR3 is 13 residues. The V gene lost 4 bases and the J gene lost 9 bases, with 10 bases spanning the gap. Germline CDR1 and CDR2: MNHEY and SMNVEV (reference sequence). CDR3 nucleotides: TGTGCCAGCAGTTATCAGGGGAGTTCACCCCTCCACTTT. It yields the protein CASSYQGSSPLHF.

The CDR3 is CASSIFGGTEAFF. In DNA, the CDR3 is TGTGCCAGTAGTATATTCGGGGGGACTGAAGCTTTCTTT. The chain uses TRBV19 and TRBJ1-1; TRBD1 is a possible D gene (5 bases). This CDR3 region has 13 residues. Trimming removed 2 bases at V and 5 bases at J, with 9 bases between. Germline CDR1 and CDR2: LNHDA and SQIVND (reference sequence).

The genes are TRBV28 and TRBJ1-5; no clear D. CDR1 is MDHEN, CDR2 SYDVKM, per germline. Between the trimmed V and J ends, which lost 5 bases and 4 bases, there was a span of 9 bases. The CDR3 runs 13 residues. CDR3 coding DNA: TGTGCCAGCAGTGAGGCAATAAATCAGCCCCAGCATTTT. The encoded protein is CASSEAINQPQHF.

CDR3 protein: CASSLNTGELFF. The CDR3 DNA reads TGTGCCAGCAGCTTAAACACCGGGGAGCTGTTTTTT. The chain recombines TRBV3-1 (or the pseudogene TRBV3-2) with TRBJ2-2, with D unresolved. This CDR3 has 12 amino acids. Germline CDR1 is LGHDT and CDR2 is YNNKEL (reference sequence). The V end was cut by 5 bases, the J end by 2 bases, with 3 bases between.

The chain uses TRBV6-2 or TRBV6-3 and TRBJ1-4; no definite D call. The germline V gene encodes CDR1 MNHEY and CDR2 SVGEGT. The CDR3 contains 12 residues. V shed 2 bases and J shed 6 bases, with 4 bases lying between them. CDR3 DNA sequence: TGTGCCAGCAGTTACCCCGATGAAAAACTGTTTTTT. As protein: CASSYPDEKLFF.

The table lists this clone with a count of one. The chain recombines TRBV6-1 with TRBJ2-5, with TRBD2 matching over 9 bases. CDR1 and CDR2 (germline): MNHNS, SASEGT. CDR3 length: 16 amino acids. The trim removed 2 bases at V and 5 bases at J, leaving 9 bases unmatched. CDR3 nucleotides: TGTGCCAGCAGTGAACTGAGCGGGAGGCCGGGGGAGACCCAGTACTTC. It yields the protein CASSELSGRPGETQYF.

The CDR3 region is CASSRNRGGRGWTEAFF. CDR3 DNA sequence: TGTGCCAGTAGTCGGAATCGGGGGGGCAGGGGATGGACTGAAGCTTTCTTT. V and J are TRBV19 and TRBJ1-1; tentative D call: TRBD1 (6 bases). The CDR3 is made up of 17 amino acids. Germline CDR1 and CDR2: LNHDA and SQIVND (reference sequence). The germline V and J ends were trimmed by 5 bases and 5 bases, with 24 bases remaining between them.

The rearrangement joins TRBV19 to TRBJ2-7; D gene ambiguous. The germline gives CDR1 LNHDA, CDR2 SQIVND (reference sequence). Trimming left V 4 bases short and J 2 bases short, with 6 bases between. The CDR3 consists of 12 residues. The CDR3 DNA sequence: TGTGCCAGTAGTACCAGGACCTACGAGCAGTACTTC. Encoded protein: CASSTRTYEQYF.

The rearrangement links TRBV12-1 to TRBJ1-5. TRBV12-1 is tagged as a pseudogene. CDR3 length: 14 residues. The CDR3 DNA is TGTGCCAGCAGCTTGGCCCCGGGAAGCCAGCCCCAGCATTTT. Amino acid sequence: CASSLAPGSQPQHF.

The chain links TRBV30 to TRBJ2-3, with a tentative D call TRBD2 (6 bases). The V gene's germline CDR1 is GTSNPN and CDR2 SVGIG (reference sequence). Trimming removed 3 bases at V and 3 bases at J, with 10 bases between. The CDR3 sequence is 13 residues long. The CDR3 nucleotides read TGTGCCTGGAGAGTCGGGGGTACAGATACGCAGTATTTT. This encodes CAWRVGGTDTQYF.

The chain employs TRBV5-1 and TRBJ2-7; TRBD1 matches 8 bases. Germline V gene sequence: CDR1 SGHRS, CDR2 YFSETQ. The ends lost 0 bases at V and 6 bases at J; junction bases unmatched: 8. CDR3 length: 15 amino acids. In nucleotides, the CDR3 is TGCGCCAGCAGCTTGGGACAGGGGACCACCGGCGAGCAGTACTTC. Its translation is CASSLGQGTTGEQYF.